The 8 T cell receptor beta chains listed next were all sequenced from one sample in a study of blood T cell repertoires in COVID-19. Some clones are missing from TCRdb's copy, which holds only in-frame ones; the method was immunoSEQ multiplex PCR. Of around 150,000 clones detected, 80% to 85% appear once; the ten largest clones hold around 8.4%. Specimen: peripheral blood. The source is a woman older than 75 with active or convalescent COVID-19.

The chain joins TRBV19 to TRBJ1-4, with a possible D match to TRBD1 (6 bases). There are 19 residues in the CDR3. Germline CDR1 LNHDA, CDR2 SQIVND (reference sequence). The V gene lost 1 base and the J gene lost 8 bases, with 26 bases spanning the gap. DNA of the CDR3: TGTGCCAGTAGTATAGCCGGGGGGCCGACTGGTTTTTTTATGGAAAAACTGTTTTTT. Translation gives CASSIAGGPTGFFMEKLFF.

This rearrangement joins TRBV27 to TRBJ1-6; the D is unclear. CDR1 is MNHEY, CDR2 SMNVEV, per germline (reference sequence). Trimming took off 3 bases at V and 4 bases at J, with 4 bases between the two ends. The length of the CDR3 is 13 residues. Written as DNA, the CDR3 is TGTGCCAGCAGTTTGTATTATAATTCACCCCTCCACTTT. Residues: CASSLYYNSPLHF.

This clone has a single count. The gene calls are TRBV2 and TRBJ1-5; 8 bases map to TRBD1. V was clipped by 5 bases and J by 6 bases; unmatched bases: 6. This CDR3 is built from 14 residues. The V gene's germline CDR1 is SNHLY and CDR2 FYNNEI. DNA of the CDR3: TGTGCCAGCAGTTCACGCAGGGGGCTTCAGCCCCAGCATTTT. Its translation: CASSSRRGLQPQHF. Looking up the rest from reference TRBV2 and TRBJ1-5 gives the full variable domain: EPEVTQTPSHQVTQMGQEVILRCVPISNHLYFYWYRQILGQKVEFLVSFYNNEISEKSEIFDDQFSVERPDGSNFTLKIRSTKLEDSAMYFCASSSRRGLQPQHFGDGTRLSIL.

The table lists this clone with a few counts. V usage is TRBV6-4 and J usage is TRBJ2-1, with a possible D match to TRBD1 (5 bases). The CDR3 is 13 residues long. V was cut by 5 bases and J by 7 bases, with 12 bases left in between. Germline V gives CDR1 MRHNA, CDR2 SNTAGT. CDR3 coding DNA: TGTGCCAGCAGTTCCCAGGGTAGGAATGAGCAGTTCTTC. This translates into CASSSQGRNEQFF.

The CDR3 nucleotides are TGTGCCAGCAGGGCCGGGACAGGGGTTATGTACACTGAAGCTTTCTTT. It translates to CASRAGTGVMYTEAFF. The chain has TRBV5-8 and TRBJ1-1; 10 nucleotides agree with TRBD1. CDR3 length: 16 residues. Germline CDR1 and CDR2: SGHTS and YDEGEE. The J segment lost 3 bases and the V segment lost 5 bases, leaving 10 bases of the junction unmatched.

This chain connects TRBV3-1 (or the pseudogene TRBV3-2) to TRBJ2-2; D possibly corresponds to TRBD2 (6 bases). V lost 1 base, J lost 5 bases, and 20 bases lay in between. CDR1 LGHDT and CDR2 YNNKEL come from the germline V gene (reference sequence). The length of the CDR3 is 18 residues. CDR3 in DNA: TGTGCCAGCAGCCAAGGTAGTCGCGGGGTGTGCCGGACCGGGGAGCTGTTTTTT. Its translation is CASSQGSRGVCRTGELFF.

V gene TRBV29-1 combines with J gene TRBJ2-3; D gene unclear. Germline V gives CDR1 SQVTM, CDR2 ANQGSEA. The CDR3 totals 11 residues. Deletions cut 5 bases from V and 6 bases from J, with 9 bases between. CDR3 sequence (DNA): TGCAGCGTTCTCCCCTACGATACGCAGTATTTT. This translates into CSVLPYDTQYF.

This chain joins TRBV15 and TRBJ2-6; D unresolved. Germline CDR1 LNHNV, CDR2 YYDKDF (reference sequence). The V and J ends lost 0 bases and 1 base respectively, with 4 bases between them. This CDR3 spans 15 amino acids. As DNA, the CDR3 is TGTGCCACCAGCAGAGAGGAGTCTGGGGCCAACGTCCTGACTTTC. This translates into CATSREESGANVLTF.